Listed below are T cell receptor beta chains from one sample, sequenced in a study of metastatic and nonmetastatic thyroid tumors. TCRdb re-called the PCR reads via MiXCR. Of more than 40,000 clones in the sample, roughly a quarter are singletons; the top ten hold about 14%. Material for sequencing was tumor tissue. Receptor source: a female donor with papillary thyroid cancer or a benign thyroid nodule (not recorded which). Some clones in this sample may be carry-over from other donors' samples. Both conserved end residues are part of each CDR3. A D gene is named only where the DNA matches it firmly. Clone size is shown for a subset of rows, as once, few, many or a class of expanded clone.

clone size	D gene	V gene	J gene	CDR3 DNA	CDR3 protein
few	TRBD2	TRBV27	TRBJ2-7	TGTGCCAGCAGCTCCGGGACTAGCGGCTACGAGCAGTACTTC	CASSSGTSGYEQYF
many	TRBD1	TRBV30	TRBJ1-1	TGTGCCTGGAACAGGGGGCTGAACACTGAAGCTTTCTTT	CAWNRGLNTEAFF
medium-sized	TRBD2	TRBV28	TRBJ2-7	TGTGCCAGCAGTCCTGTAGCGGGGGCCTACGAGCAGTACTTC	CASSPVAGAYEQYF
-	-	TRBV6-1	TRBJ1-1	TGTGCCAGCAGGGAGCCGCCTAACACTGAAGCTTTCTTT	CASREPPNTEAFF
few	-	TRBV12-3/TRBV12-4	TRBJ1-1	TGTGCCAGCAGGGTGACGGGGGGGAACACTGAAGCTTTCTTT	CASRVTGGNTEAFF
few	-	TRBV24-1	TRBJ2-2	TGTGCCACCAGTGAGGGGACTGGTTGGGGGGAGCTGTTTTTT	CATSEGTGWGELFF
many	TRBD2	TRBV6-1	TRBJ2-1	TGTGCCAGCAGTCGGACTAGCGGGAGTTTCAATGAGCAGTTCTTC	CASSRTSGSFNEQFF
few	-	TRBV6-5	TRBJ1-6	TGTGCCAGCAGTTTTAATTCACCCCTCCACTTT	CASSFNSPLHF
many	TRBD2	TRBV29-1	TRBJ2-1	TGCAGCGTTGAAGATTCAAAGGCATTAGCGGGAGGGAAGCAGTTCTTC	CSVEDSKALAGGKQFF
many	-	TRBV28	TRBJ1-4	TGTGCCAGCAGTTTGGGAGTGGAAGCTCCAACTAATGAAAAACTGTTTTTT	CASSLGVEAPTNEKLFF
few	TRBD1	TRBV6-1	TRBJ1-6	TGTGCCAGCGTGCGGACAGGGAATAATTCACCCCTCCACTTT	CASVRTGNNSPLHF
-	TRBD2	TRBV5-1	TRBJ2-3	TGCGCCAGCAGCTCCTTAACTAGCGGCCGCACAGATACGCAGTATTTT	CASSSLTSGRTDTQYF
many	-	TRBV5-5	TRBJ2-5	TGTGCCAGCAGCTTGGGTCTAGGGTTGGAGACCCAGTACTTC	CASSLGLGLETQYF
many	TRBD2	TRBV6-1	TRBJ2-3	TGTGCCAGCAGAATACTAGCGTCAACAGATACGCAGTATTTT	CASRILASTDTQYF
many	-	TRBV29-1	TRBJ2-3	TGCAGCGTTGAAGCCCGGGACATAAGCACAGATACGCAGTATTTT	CSVEARDISTDTQYF
-	TRBD2	TRBV7-2	TRBJ2-2	TGTGCCAGCAGCAAACAGCGGGGGATCGTTGAGCTGTTTTTT	CASSKQRGIVELFF
-	-	TRBV7-2	TRBJ2-1	TGTGCCAGCAGCAAGGGACTGTACAATGAGCAGTTCTTC	CASSKGLYNEQFF
few	-	TRBV5-8	TRBJ1-3	TGTGCCAGCAGCTCCTACCGGGACACCATATATTTT	CASSSYRDTIYF